The next 18 T cell receptor beta chains were all read from a single sample in a study of cytomegalovirus exposure and HLA in healthy donors. The PCR was carried out with 60 Vbeta primers and 13 Jbeta primers. Only in-frame clones appear in the TCRdb table, and some are missing; sequencing was by immunoSEQ multiplex PCR. The table lists around 190,000 clones, roughly 80% of them singletons. The sample was PBMCs. The receptors derive from a woman aged 25-40 years in good health and CMV-seropositive.

The chain combines TRBV5-1 with TRBJ2-3, with 9 nucleotides matching TRBD2. V was pared by 2 bases and J by 5 bases, with 3 bases of the junction left unmatched. CDR3 length: 14 residues. Germline V gives CDR1 SGHRS, CDR2 YFSETQ. In DNA, the CDR3 is TGCGCCAGCAGCTTAGCGGGGGGACGAGATACGCAGTATTTT. Amino acid sequence: CASSLAGGRDTQYF.

The V and J genes are TRBV19 and TRBJ2-7; tentatively, D is TRBD1 (5 bases). Germline CDR1 is LNHDA and CDR2 is SQIVND (reference sequence). The V end lost 10 bases, the J end lost 3 bases, and 16 bases lay between the germline ends. The length of the CDR3 is 13 residues. CDR3 coding DNA: TGTGCCACCTCAGAATTAACAGGCTACGAGCAGTACTTC. Amino acids: CATSELTGYEQYF. The variable domain in full, completed from reference TRBV19 and TRBJ2-7, reads DGGITQSPKYLFRKEGQNVTLSCEQNLNHDAMYWYRQDPGQGLRLIYYSQIVNDFQKGDIAEGYSVSREKKESFPLTVTSAQKNPTAFYLCATSELTGYEQYFGPGTRLTVT.

This clone was counted between two and nine times. The chain joins TRBV7-2 to TRBJ2-7, with 11 bases aligning to TRBD2. Germline V gives CDR1 SGHTA, CDR2 FQGNSA. V shed 2 bases and J 6 bases; nucleotides not matched to a gene: 6. The CDR3 has 15 amino acids. The CDR3 is CASSLTSGGSGEQYF. CDR3 nucleotides: TGTGCCAGCAGCTTAACTAGCGGGGGCTCTGGCGAGCAGTACTTC.

The rearrangement links TRBV25-1 to TRBJ2-1; TRBD1 is a possible D gene (6 bases). V lost 3 bases and J lost 10, with 16 bases in between. Looked up from germline, CDR1 is MGHDK and CDR2 is SYGVNS. The CDR3 covers 14 residues. DNA of the CDR3: TGTGCCAGCAGTGAGGTTATAGGGGGAGACGAGCAGTTCTTC. This encodes CASSEVIGGDEQFF. The whole variable domain, filled in from reference TRBV25-1 and TRBJ2-1, reads EADIYQTPRYLVIGTGKKITLECSQTMGHDKMYWYQQDPGMELHLIHYSYGVNSTEKGDLSSESTVSRIRTEHFPLTLESARPSHTSQYLCASSEVIGGDEQFFGPGTRLTVL.

This rearrangement joins TRBV13 to TRBJ2-7, with TRBD2 matching 14 bases. Germline values: CDR1 PRHDT, CDR2 FYEKMQ (reference sequence). V was clipped by 5 bases and J by 6 bases; unmatched bases: 3. The CDR3 is made up of 14 amino acids. CDR3 in DNA: TGTGCCAGCAGCGGACTAGCGGGAGGATCCGAGCAGTACTTC. Protein sequence: CASSGLAGGSEQYF.

In the case of this clone: Its ends do not fully match the called genes, so a read error is possible. J is TRBJ2-6 and V is TRBV7-9; TRBD1 agrees at 8 bases. Germline V gene sequence: CDR1 SEHNR, CDR2 FQNEAQ (reference sequence). The length of the CDR3 is 18 residues. CDR3: CSSSLAGTGSSGANVLTF. In DNA, the CDR3 is TGTTCCAGCAGCTTAGCCGGGACAGGTAGCTCTGGGGCCAACGTCCTGACTTTC.

V gene TRBV10-2 combines with J gene TRBJ2-7, with 7 bases aligning to TRBD2. There are 13 residues in the CDR3. The J segment lost 6 bases and the V segment lost 4 bases, leaving 6 bases of the junction unmatched. CDR1 is WSHSY and CDR2 is SAAADI in the germline V gene. The CDR3 protein is CASSVAGVSEQYF. CDR3 bases: TGCGCCAGCAGTGTGGCGGGGGTCAGCGAGCAGTACTTC.

The chain has TRBV7-6 and TRBJ1-3, with 9 bases that match TRBD1. CDR3 size: 19 residues. V was clipped by 5 bases and J by 0 bases; unmatched bases: 14. Germline assignment: CDR1 SGHVS and CDR2 FNYEAQ. CDR3 region: CASSPGQGFGGRSGNTIYF. The DNA for the CDR3 is TGTGCCAGCAGCCCGGGACAGGGTTTCGGAGGGCGCTCTGGAAACACCATATATTTT.

This clone was found a few times. The rearrangement joins TRBV4-1 to TRBJ2-3, with TRBD2 as a possible D gene (5 bases). The germline CDR1 and CDR2 sequences are MGHRA and YSYEKL. The CDR3 loop spans 16 amino acids. V gave up 2 bases and J gave up 0 bases, with 12 bases separating them. Written as DNA, the CDR3 is TGCGCCAGCAGCCAAAAAACGGAGGATAGCACAGATACGCAGTATTTT. Amino acids: CASSQKTEDSTDTQYF.

The V and J genes are TRBV5-1 and TRBJ2-5, with 8 bases that match TRBD2. The CDR3 spans 17 residues. Trimming took 0 bases from V and 1 from J; bases not matched to a gene: 8. Germline V gene sequence: CDR1 SGHRS, CDR2 YFSETQ. The CDR3 nucleotides read TGCGCCAGCAGCTTGGTGGCTAGCGGGCATCCCCAAGAGACCCAGTACTTC. It translates to CASSLVASGHPQETQYF.

The chain employs TRBV6-5 and TRBJ1-3; the D is unclear. Trimming took off 4 bases at V and 0 bases at J, with 7 bases between the two ends. The CDR3 consists of 14 residues. The germline CDR1 and CDR2 sequences are MNHEY and SVGAGI. The CDR3 DNA follows: TGTGCCAGCAGTTCCGGAGCCTCTGGAAACACCATATATTTT. Translation: CASSSGASGNTIYF.

The genes are TRBV5-1 and TRBJ1-3, with D perhaps matching TRBD1 (6 bases). Germline loops: CDR1 SGHRS, CDR2 YFSETQ. The V end was cut by 2 bases, the J end by 0 bases, with 15 bases between. The CDR3 is made up of 17 amino acids. CDR3 DNA sequence: TGCGCCAGCAGCTTCGTGGGACAAAAGAGCTCTGGAAACACCATATATTTT. It translates to CASSFVGQKSSGNTIYF.

The rearrangement joins TRBV6-1 to TRBJ2-7; 7 positions agree with TRBD2. Germline V gene sequence: CDR1 MNHNS, CDR2 SASEGT. The V and J ends lost 2 bases and 4 bases, in that order; junction bases with no gene match: 8. The CDR3 is 15 amino acids. The CDR3 loop is CASSESRAGGYEQYF. The CDR3 DNA reads TGTGCCAGCAGTGAAAGCAGGGCCGGGGGGTACGAGCAGTACTTC.

This chain connects TRBV27 to TRBJ2-3; 10 positions agree with TRBD2. CDR1 and CDR2 (germline): MNHEY, SMNVEV (reference sequence). Trimming at V came to 4 bases and at J to 2 bases, leaving 6 bases not matched to a gene. CDR3 length equals 16 residues. The DNA for the CDR3 is TGTGCCAGCAGTTCCCCTAGCGGGAGCATCACAGATACGCAGTATTTT. Translating it yields CASSSPSGSITDTQYF.

V usage is TRBV19 and J usage is TRBJ2-7; 7 bases fit TRBD1. V shed 3 bases, J shed 1 base, and the junction held 6 bases outside the gene matches. Germline assignment: CDR1 LNHDA and CDR2 SQIVND (reference sequence). The CDR3 is 15 amino acids. CDR3 protein: CASSIGDSLSYEQYF. The CDR3 DNA sequence: TGTGCCAGTAGTATCGGGGACAGCCTTTCCTACGAGCAGTACTTC.

This clone appeared a few times. The chain combines TRBV2 with TRBJ2-3; D call uncertain. This CDR3 comprises 13 residues. Per the germline V gene, CDR1 is SNHLY and CDR2 is FYNNEI. The germline V and J ends were trimmed by 6 bases and 4 bases, with 11 bases remaining between them. The CDR3, as DNA: TGTGCCAGCAGGAGCCTCATAGCAGATACGCAGTATTTT. Amino acids: CASRSLIADTQYF.

About this clone: Its ends do not fully match the called genes, so a read error is possible. The CDR3 reads CSSSSPQVRTSGYNEQFF. CDR3 nucleotide sequence: TGTTCCAGCAGCTCGCCCCAAGTTAGGACTAGCGGCTACAATGAGCAGTTCTTC. The V and J genes are TRBV7-9 and TRBJ2-1, with 10 bases that match TRBD2. CDR1 and CDR2 (germline): SEHNR, FQNEAQ (reference sequence). The CDR3 sequence is 18 residues long.

The chain combines TRBV7-9 with TRBJ2-5; D is undetermined. The V end lost 5 bases, the J end lost 2 bases, and 15 bases lay between the germline ends. Germline V lookup: CDR1 SEHNR, CDR2 FQNEAQ (reference sequence). The CDR3 is 15 residues long. The CDR3 DNA sequence: TGTGCCAGCAGCCGCATGGTAGTTGATCAAGAGACCCAGTACTTC. It is translated as CASSRMVVDQETQYF.